This T cell receptor beta chain is from a study of T cells in Graves' hyperthyroidism and ophthalmopathy. This clonotype showed up many times. The antigen is not known. Study results and caveats: From stable hyperthyroidism, ophthalmopathy was separated by a 13 V-J model.

V was pared by 2 bases and J by 6 bases, with 11 bases between. Germline CDR1 and CDR2: MDHEN and SYDVKM. This CDR3 region has 14 residues. Ophthalmopathy cases scored 3 or more on the Clinical Activity Score and 4 or more on NOSPECS grade, with duration below 3 months. Patients showing uncontrolled infection, other autoimmune disease, pregnancy or lactation were ineligible. Cells are PBMCs isolated from around 9.4 ml of fresh blood. It was RNA transcripts that yielded the amplified TCR beta CDR3 regions. First-round RT-PCR of the TCR CDR3 relied on the HTBI primer set. Each CDR3 protein gets one entry after TCRdb re-called the multiplex PCR reads with MiXCR. The sample holds 550,000 to 600,000 distinct CDR3 sequences; 14% are singletons and the top ten take over 6%.

The chain combines TRBV28 with TRBJ1-5; possibly TRBD1 for D (6 bases). Sequencing input: blood. The receptor was derived from a woman younger than 35 with Graves' ophthalmopathy. The CDR3 region is CASSLPQGFQPQHF. The CDR3 DNA is TGTGCCAGCAGTTTACCACAGGGTTTTCAGCCCCAGCATTTT. The full variable domain, in which reference TRBV28 and TRBJ1-5 provide the parts outside the CDR3, is DVKVTQSSRYLVKRTGEKVFLECVQDMDHENMFWYRQDPGLGLRLIYFSYDVKMKEKGDIPEGYSVSREKKERFSLILESASTNQTSMYLCASSLPQGFQPQHFGDGTRLSIL.